Detailed here is one TCR beta chain. These data are taken from a study of T cells in tumors and immune-related adverse events. Germline V gene data show CDR1 as SGHRS and CDR2 as YFSETQ. The V end lost 1 base, the J end lost 2 bases, and 4 bases lay between the germline ends. The CDR3 totals 13 residues. Method: immunoSEQ multiplex PCR; TCRdb's copy keeps in-frame clones and lacks some. The profile shows 20,000 to 25,000 clones, 75% to 95% of them singletons. This clonotype originated in a female donor with metastatic renal cell carcinoma. This rearrangement joins TRBV5-1 to TRBJ2-1, with D hard to call. Sequencing used lymph node tissue, obtained from a patient treated with anti-PD-1 therapy. This CDR3 reads CASSLTTYNEQFF. The DNA of the CDR3 is TGCGCCAGCAGCTTGACAACCTACAATGAGCAGTTCTTC.